One sample yielded the 19 T cell receptor beta chains listed below, sequenced in a study of cytotoxic CD8 clonotypes in ibrutinib-treated CLL. Generated by immunoSEQ multiplex PCR, the TCRdb table keeps only in-frame clones and is missing some. In the table there are about 50,000 clones, 75% to 90% of which are singletons. The specimen comprised PBMCs, sampled after 24 months of ibrutinib treatment. These receptors came from a human donor with chronic lymphocytic leukemia.

The chain couples TRBV28 to TRBJ2-7, with TRBD1 as a possible D gene (5 bases). CDR1 is MDHEN and CDR2 is SYDVKM in the germline V gene. This CDR3 comprises 14 residues. V dropped 7 bases and J dropped 1 base, with 14 bases sitting between them. This chain's CDR3 is CASTSGDRSYEQYF. The CDR3 DNA reads TGTGCCAGCACCTCTGGAGACAGATCCTACGAGCAGTACTTC.

The V call is TRBV6-5, the J call TRBJ2-7, with D perhaps assigned TRBD1 or TRBD2 (6 bases each). The V gene's germline CDR1 is MNHEY and CDR2 SVGAGI. This CDR3 has 12 amino acids. V was shortened by 10 bases and J by 9 bases, with 19 bases between the two germline ends. In nucleotides, the CDR3 is TGTGCCACTAGGGGGGATCTTCTTGGGCAGTACTTC. This sequence encodes CATRGDLLGQYF.

The chain carries TRBV7-2 and TRBJ2-7; maybe TRBD2 (6 bases). Germline CDR1 is SGHTA and CDR2 is FQGNSA. This CDR3 region has 13 residues. Trimming took 4 bases from V and 2 from J, leaving 9 bases between them. The chain's CDR3 is CASSWGLTYEQYF. CDR3 DNA sequence: TGTGCCAGCAGCTGGGGACTTACCTACGAGCAGTACTTC. The complete variable domain, with remaining parts taken from reference TRBV7-2 and TRBJ2-7, reads GAGVSQSPSNKVTEKGKDVELRCDPISGHTALYWYRQSLGQGLEFLIYFQGNSAPDKSGLPSDRFSAERTGGSVSTLTIQRTQQEDSAVYLCASSWGLTYEQYFGPGTRLTVT.

J is TRBJ2-3 and V is TRBV29-1; D possibly corresponds to TRBD2 (6 bases). CDR1 and CDR2 from the germline V gene are SQVTM and ANQGSEA. The length of the CDR3 is 15 residues. With 4 bases removed from V and 5 bases from J, the gap between germline ends came to 19 bases. The CDR3 sequence: CSVVPLAEGVDTQYF. CDR3 in DNA: TGCAGCGTTGTCCCCTTAGCGGAAGGGGTAGATACGCAGTATTTT.

The V and J genes are TRBV28 and TRBJ1-2; weak D call: TRBD1 (5 bases). CDR1 and CDR2 from the germline V gene are MDHEN and SYDVKM. CDR3 length equals 15 residues. V dropped 6 bases and J dropped 7 bases, with 21 bases sitting between them. This CDR3 reads CASRATRGVVGGYTF. In nucleotides, the CDR3 is TGTGCCAGCAGGGCAACCCGGGGGGTCGTCGGTGGCTACACCTTC.

This rearrangement joins TRBV6-5 to TRBJ2-3; D is perhaps TRBD1 or TRBD2 (6 bases each). This CDR3 region has 14 residues. V dropped 11 bases and J dropped 0 bases, with 15 bases sitting between them. Germline loops: CDR1 MNHEY, CDR2 SVGAGI. The CDR3 bases are TGTGCCTCCTTCGGGGGCCCCAGCACAGATACGCAGTATTTT. It is translated as CASFGGPSTDTQYF.

This chain joins TRBV10-1 and TRBJ2-7; no definite D call. Germline values: CDR1 WNHNN, CDR2 SYGVQD (reference sequence). CDR3 length: 14 amino acids. Trimming pared 11 bases from V and 0 bases from J, leaving 17 bases between. This CDR3 reads CAPRRGSSSYEQYF. The CDR3 DNA reads as TGCGCCCCCCGTCGCGGATCCAGCTCCTACGAGCAGTACTTC.

This clone was seen a single time. This chain joins TRBV29-1 and TRBJ2-7; 9 bases match TRBD1. Germline CDR1 and CDR2: SQVTM and ANQGSEA. The CDR3 loop spans 14 amino acids. With V trimmed by 7 bases and J by 4 bases, 11 bases remained unmatched. This CDR3 reads CSASGDRGWYEQYF. CDR3 DNA: TGCAGCGCTTCAGGTGACAGGGGGTGGTACGAGCAGTACTTC.

V is TRBV10-3 and J is TRBJ2-5; the D is unclear. This CDR3 has 16 residues. V dropped 3 bases and J dropped 1 base, with 15 bases sitting between them. Germline loops: CDR1 ENHRY, CDR2 SYGVKD. CDR3 nucleotide sequence: TGTGCCATCAGTGACGGTGCTTGGGTAGGCCAAGAGACCCAGTACTTC. Protein product: CAISDGAWVGQETQYF.

This rearrangement joins TRBV30 to TRBJ1-2, with 7 nucleotides matching TRBD1. V gave up 5 bases and J gave up 4 bases; unmatched junction bases: 7. The germline V gene has CDR1 GTSNPN and CDR2 SVGIG (reference sequence). The CDR3 runs to 13 residues. The CDR3, as DNA: TGTGCCTGGGGGGCAGGGGGAAGCTATGGCTACACCTTC. Translation gives CAWGAGGSYGYTF.

This CDR3 is CASSYGGLSVIFTHEQFF. CDR3 coding DNA: TGTGCCAGCAGTTACGGGGGGTTGAGCGTGATATTTACACATGAGCAGTTCTTC. The V and J genes are TRBV6-7 and TRBJ2-1, with D possibly being TRBD2 (6 bases). TRBV6-7 is known as an ORF, though its function is uncertain. The CDR3 consists of 18 residues. Between the trimmed V and J ends, which lost 2 bases and 8 bases, there was a span of 25 bases.

The CDR3 DNA reads as TGTGCCAGCAGCCTCCTAATACAGGGTTTCTACAATGAGCAGTTCTTC. Translated: CASSLLIQGFYNEQFF. The chain has TRBV5-8 and TRBJ2-1; TRBD1 is a possible D gene (6 bases). The CDR3 contains 16 residues. Per germline, CDR1 SGHTS and CDR2 YDEGEE. V lost 4 bases, J lost 3 bases, and 17 bases lay in between.

The genes are TRBV25-1 and TRBJ2-2, with D possibly matching TRBD2 (6 bases). In germline, CDR1 is MGHDK, CDR2 SYGVNS. Trimming took off 2 bases at V and 0 bases at J, with 16 bases between the two ends. This CDR3 is 18 amino acids long. CDR3 DNA sequence: TGTGCCAGCAGTGAACCGCCGAGGGGCGGGGCGAACACCGGGGAGCTGTTTTTT. This codes for CASSEPPRGGANTGELFF. The whole variable domain, remainder taken from reference TRBV25-1 and TRBJ2-2, is EADIYQTPRYLVIGTGKKITLECSQTMGHDKMYWYQQDPGMELHLIHYSYGVNSTEKGDLSSESTVSRIRTEHFPLTLESARPSHTSQYLCASSEPPRGGANTGELFFGEGSRLTVL.

Note on this clone: Other DNA sequences within the sample encode an identical CDR3. The chain recombines TRBV28 with TRBJ2-1; the D is unclear. The CDR3 consists of 14 residues. With 3 bases removed from V and 1 base from J, the gap between germline ends came to 7 bases. The germline V gene has CDR1 MDHEN and CDR2 SYDVKM. The CDR3 sequence: CASSLVGSYNEQFF. The CDR3, as DNA: TGTGCCAGCAGTTTGGTCGGTTCCTACAATGAGCAGTTCTTC.

This clone has just one count. V is TRBV18 and J is TRBJ2-7; D perhaps matches TRBD1 (5 bases). This CDR3 region has 14 residues. V was cut by 0 bases and J by 4 bases, with 10 bases left in between. In germline, CDR1 is KGHSH, CDR2 LQKENI. The CDR3 sequence: CASSPPTRVYEQYF. CDR3 nucleotides: TGTGCCAGCTCACCACCGACCAGGGTTTACGAGCAGTACTTC. The full variable domain, completed using reference TRBV18 and TRBJ2-7, is NAGVMQNPRHLVRRRGQEARLRCSPMKGHSHVYWYRQLPEEGLKFMVYLQKENIIDESGMPKERFSAEFPKEGPSILRIQQVVRGDSAAYFCASSPPTRVYEQYFGPGTRLTVT.

This sequence joins TRBV6-1 and TRBJ1-2; D ambiguous. CDR1 is MNHNS and CDR2 is SASEGT in the germline V gene. This CDR3 contains 13 residues. V lost 4 bases and J 4 bases, leaving 10 bases between the germline ends. CDR3 bases: TGTGCCAGCAGTGTTGGGCCGGCCTATGGCTACACCTTC. Amino acids: CASSVGPAYGYTF.

This chain joins TRBV18 and TRBJ2-3; maybe TRBD1 (6 bases). The V gene lost 1 base and the J gene lost 0 bases, with 8 bases spanning the gap. Germline V CDR1 and CDR2: KGHSH, LQKENI. This CDR3 has 15 amino acids. In DNA form, the CDR3 reads TGTGCCAGCTCACCACAACAGGGTAGCACAGATACGCAGTATTTT. Translating it yields CASSPQQGSTDTQYF. The complete variable domain, with remaining parts taken from reference TRBV18 and TRBJ2-3, reads NAGVMQNPRHLVRRRGQEARLRCSPMKGHSHVYWYRQLPEEGLKFMVYLQKENIIDESGMPKERFSAEFPKEGPSILRIQQVVRGDSAAYFCASSPQQGSTDTQYFGPGTRLTVL.

For the CDR3, the DNA is TGTGCCAGCAGCTTAGGGACAGGGTTATACTCTGGAAACACCATATATTTT. This gives the protein CASSLGTGLYSGNTIYF. The chain links TRBV7-8 to TRBJ1-3; 8 bases are shared with TRBD1. Trimming took 1 base from V and 0 from J; bases not matched to a gene: 5. Germline lookup yields CDR1 SGHVS and CDR2 FQNEAQ. The CDR3 runs to 17 residues.

The chain joins TRBV18 to TRBJ1-5; D remains ambiguous. The germline gives CDR1 KGHSH, CDR2 LQKENI. The V gene lost 2 bases and the J gene lost 6 bases, with 11 bases spanning the gap. This CDR3 is built from 14 residues. This chain's CDR3 is CASSPGISSQPQHF. As DNA, the CDR3 is TGTGCCAGCTCACCAGGAATTTCCAGTCAGCCCCAGCATTTT.